These 22 T cell receptor beta chains were all obtained from the same sample, sequenced in a study of technical replicates of blood from several donors. Assay: immunoSEQ multiplex PCR; the TCRdb copy retains only in-frame clones and omits some. The sample has some 68,000 clones, over 95% seen once. The material sequenced was T cells isolated from PBMCs. The receptor set was obtained from a human donor in good health.

The chain couples TRBV5-4 to TRBJ2-7, with 8 nucleotides matching TRBD1. From germline, CDR1 is SGHNT and CDR2 YYREEE (reference sequence). The J segment lost 3 bases and the V segment lost 3 bases, leaving 8 bases of the junction unmatched. The CDR3 is made up of 15 amino acids. CDR3 nucleotide sequence: TGTGCCAGCAGCTCCGGGACAGGATCCTTCTACGAGCAGTACTTC. It yields the protein CASSSGTGSFYEQYF.

The chain uses TRBV19 and TRBJ2-7; 14 nucleotides line up with TRBD2. The CDR3 runs 16 residues. V lost 7 bases to trimming and J lost 6 bases; unmatched junction nucleotides: 11. Per the germline V gene, CDR1 is LNHDA and CDR2 is SQIVND (reference sequence). This CDR3 is CASTSGLAGGGGEQYF. The CDR3 region has the DNA TGTGCCAGTACCTCAGGACTAGCGGGAGGCGGTGGCGAGCAGTACTTC.

The chain couples TRBV5-4 to TRBJ2-6; 8 bases line up with TRBD1. The J segment lost 2 bases and the V segment lost 4 bases, leaving 5 bases of the junction unmatched. Germline CDR1 is SGHNT and CDR2 is YYREEE (reference sequence). The CDR3 sequence is 16 residues long. Written as DNA, the CDR3 is TGTGCCAGCAGCGCACAGGACAGGGCTGGGGCCAACGTCCTGACTTTC. Translating gives CASSAQDRAGANVLTF.

CDR3 sequence: CASSEGQFSNQPQHF. The DNA of the CDR3 is TGCGCCAGCAGTGAGGGACAGTTTAGCAATCAGCCCCAGCATTTT. The V and J genes are TRBV10-2 and TRBJ1-5; tentatively, D is TRBD1 (6 bases). Trimming shortened V by 2 bases and J by 0 bases, and 8 bases separated the two germline ends. CDR1 is WSHSY and CDR2 is SAAADI in the germline V gene. This CDR3 region has 15 residues.

The chain recombines TRBV25-1 with TRBJ1-1; D unresolved. Trimming shortened V by 3 bases and J by 2 bases, and 10 bases separated the two germline ends. CDR1 and CDR2 from the germline V gene are MGHDK and SYGVNS. This CDR3 spans 14 amino acids. CDR3: CASSDPQPNTEAFF. CDR3 nucleotide sequence: TGTGCCAGCAGTGACCCACAACCCAACACTGAAGCTTTCTTT.

The chain links TRBV6-5 to TRBJ1-1, with 8 bases aligning to TRBD1. The V gene end was trimmed by 3 bases and the J gene end by 5 bases; junction bases not matched to a gene: 5. This CDR3 comprises 14 residues. Germline V gene lookup returns CDR1 MNHEY and CDR2 SVGAGI. CDR3: CASSYGQGGTEAFF. In DNA, the CDR3 is TGTGCCAGCAGTTATGGACAGGGAGGGACTGAAGCTTTCTTT.

The rearrangement uses TRBV4-1 and TRBJ1-1; D remains ambiguous. V lost 4 bases to trimming and J lost 1 base, with 25 bases between them. From germline, CDR1 is MGHRA and CDR2 YSYEKL. The CDR3 consists of 19 residues. This chain's CDR3 is CASSPHHGFVSPPNTEAFF. Here the CDR3 DNA reads TGCGCCAGCAGCCCGCACCACGGTTTCGTGAGCCCCCCGAACACTGAAGCTTTCTTT.

The rearrangement joins TRBV4-1 to TRBJ2-1; possibly TRBD1 for D (5 bases). Germline CDR1 is MGHRA and CDR2 is YSYEKL. V was trimmed by 5 bases and J by 4 bases, leaving 12 bases between them. The CDR3 contains 14 residues. CDR3: CASSKGVRYNEQFF. DNA for the CDR3: TGCGCCAGCAGCAAAGGGGTGCGGTACAATGAGCAGTTCTTC.

The V call is TRBV11-2, the J call TRBJ1-2, with 8 bases aligning to TRBD1. V lost 4 bases and J lost 6; bases outside the gene matches: 10. The CDR3 extends over 15 amino acids. In germline, CDR1 is SGHAT, CDR2 FQNNGV. This CDR3 reads CASSSPRGRVNGYTF. CDR3 bases: TGTGCCAGCAGCTCACCCAGGGGGCGCGTAAATGGCTACACCTTC.

The chain combines TRBV6-6 with TRBJ1-2, with a tentative D call TRBD1 (6 bases). Germline CDR1 is MNHNY and CDR2 is SVGAGI (reference sequence). The CDR3 runs to 16 residues. The V end lost 1 base, the J end lost 3 bases, and 15 bases lay between the germline ends. CDR3 amino acids: CASSYLQTGSDYGYTF. The CDR3 nucleotides read TGTGCCAGCAGTTACTTGCAAACAGGGTCAGACTATGGCTACACCTTC.

Here the CDR3 reads CASSFRGLSSYEQYF. Written as DNA, the CDR3 is TGTGCCAGCAGCTTCAGGGGTCTAAGCTCCTACGAGCAGTACTTC. The chain carries TRBV5-6 and TRBJ2-7; TRBD1 is a possible D gene (6 bases). CDR1 and CDR2 from the germline V gene are SGHDT and YYEEEE. V shed 2 bases and J shed 0 bases, with 12 bases lying between them. The CDR3 contains 15 residues.

The genes are TRBV6-6 and TRBJ2-3; the D is unclear. Trimming took 4 bases from V and 0 from J, leaving 8 bases between them. This CDR3 spans 14 amino acids. Germline loops: CDR1 MNHNY, CDR2 SVGAGI (reference sequence). Here the CDR3 DNA reads TGTGCCAGCAGTTCCCTCTCTAGCACAGATACGCAGTATTTT. Translating it yields CASSSLSSTDTQYF.

The chain carries TRBV29-1 and TRBJ2-3, with D possibly TRBD1 on 6 matching bases. CDR3 length: 14 amino acids. Germline CDR1 and CDR2: SQVTM and ANQGSEA. Trimming removed 7 bases from V and 0 bases from J, with 14 bases in between. In nucleotides, the CDR3 is TGCAGCGCCGAGAGGACAGCTAGCACAGATACGCAGTATTTT. This codes for CSAERTASTDTQYF.

The gene calls are TRBV2 and TRBJ1-1, with D tentatively TRBD1 (5 bases). The CDR3 loop spans 14 amino acids. The V end lost 6 bases, the J end lost 6 bases, and 17 bases lay between the germline ends. CDR1 and CDR2 (germline): SNHLY, FYNNEI. The CDR3 bases are TGTGCCAGCAGGACAGCCCTTGAACACCCTGAAGCTTTCTTT. Its protein is CASRTALEHPEAFF.

V and J are TRBV6-6 and TRBJ2-3, with D possibly matching TRBD1 (6 bases). Between the trimmed V and J ends, which lost 8 bases and 3 bases, there was a span of 15 bases. The CDR3 length is 14 residues. Looked up from germline, CDR1 is MNHNY and CDR2 is SVGAGI (reference sequence). CDR3 nucleotides: TGTGCCAGCCTCCGGGACATGGGTACAGATACGCAGTATTTT. This translates into CASLRDMGTDTQYF.

V usage is TRBV18 and J usage is TRBJ1-6, with D maybe TRBD1 (6 bases). Trimming took off 0 bases at V and 0 bases at J, with 9 bases between the two ends. Germline assignment: CDR1 KGHSH and CDR2 LQKENI. The CDR3 has 17 residues. As DNA, the CDR3 is TGTGCCAGCTCACCACCGAGGGGGAGCTCCTATAATTCACCCCTCCACTTT. Translated, it gives CASSPPRGSSYNSPLHF.

The J gene is TRBJ1-5, the V gene TRBV4-1, with no clear D. Germline CDR1 MGHRA, CDR2 YSYEKL. V dropped 0 bases and J dropped 1 base, with 4 bases sitting between them. CDR3 size: 14 residues. The CDR3 protein is CASSQDSSNQPQHF. Written as DNA, the CDR3 is TGCGCCAGCAGCCAAGATTCGAGCAATCAGCCCCAGCATTTT.

The genes are TRBV6-5 and TRBJ1-3; no firm D call. This CDR3 has 14 amino acids. Trimming pared 2 bases from V and 0 bases from J, leaving 5 bases between. Germline loops: CDR1 MNHEY, CDR2 SVGAGI. The CDR3 here is CASSYGSSGNTIYF. CDR3 nucleotides: TGTGCCAGCAGTTACGGTAGCTCTGGAAACACCATATATTTT.

The chain combines TRBV30 with TRBJ1-2; TRBD1 matches 7 bases. The CDR3 sequence is 15 residues long. Trimming removed 1 base from V and 6 bases from J; junction bases left unmatched: 11. The germline CDR1 and CDR2 sequences are GTSNPN and SVGIG (reference sequence). For the CDR3, the DNA is TGTGCCTGGAGTGGTCCAGGGGGGACGACCCATGGCTACACCTTC. Its protein product is CAWSGPGGTTHGYTF.

V is TRBV7-3 and J is TRBJ1-2, with a tentative D call TRBD1 (5 bases). V was trimmed by 6 bases and J by 6 bases, leaving 14 bases between them. The CDR3 is 13 amino acids. CDR1 is SGHTA, CDR2 FQGTGA, per germline. CDR3 bases: TGTGCCAGCAGGGGAGGAGGGGATAATGGCTACACCTTC. It is translated as CASRGGGDNGYTF.

This chain joins TRBV27 and TRBJ1-2; weak D call: TRBD1 (6 bases). The length of the CDR3 is 14 residues. V lost 5 bases to trimming and J lost 4 bases, with 14 bases between them. Germline V gene sequence: CDR1 MNHEY, CDR2 SMNVEV (reference sequence). The CDR3 DNA reads TGTGCCAGCAGTCCCCCGGGAGGGGGCTATGGCTACACCTTC. Encoded protein: CASSPPGGGYGYTF.

The genes are TRBV7-2 and TRBJ2-7, with 9 positions matching TRBD2. The CDR3 is 16 residues long. V lost 1 base to trimming and J lost 2 bases; unmatched junction nucleotides: 6. CDR1 SGHTA and CDR2 FQGNSA come from the germline V gene. CDR3 region: CASSLGAGGPAYEQYF. CDR3 DNA: TGTGCCAGCAGCTTAGGGGCGGGAGGGCCTGCCTACGAGCAGTACTTC.